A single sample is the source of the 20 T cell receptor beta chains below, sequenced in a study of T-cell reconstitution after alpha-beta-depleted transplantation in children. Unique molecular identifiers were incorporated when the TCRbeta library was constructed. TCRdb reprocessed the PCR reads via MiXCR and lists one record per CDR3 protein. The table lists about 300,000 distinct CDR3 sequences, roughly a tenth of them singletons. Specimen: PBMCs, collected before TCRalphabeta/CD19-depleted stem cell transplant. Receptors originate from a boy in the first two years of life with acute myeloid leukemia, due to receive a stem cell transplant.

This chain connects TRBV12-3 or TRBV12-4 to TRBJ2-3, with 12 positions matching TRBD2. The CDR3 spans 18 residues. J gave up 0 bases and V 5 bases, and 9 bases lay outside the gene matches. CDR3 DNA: TGTGCCAGCAGTGCCACTAGCGGGGGGCTTCTTAGCACAGATACGCAGTATTTT. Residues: CASSATSGGLLSTDTQYF.

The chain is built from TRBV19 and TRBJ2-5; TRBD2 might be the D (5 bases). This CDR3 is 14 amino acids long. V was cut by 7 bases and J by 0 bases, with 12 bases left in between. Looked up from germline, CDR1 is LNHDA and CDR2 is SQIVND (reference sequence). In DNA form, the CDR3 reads TGTGCCAGTACCCTAAACGGGGACCAAGAGACCCAGTACTTC. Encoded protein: CASTLNGDQETQYF.

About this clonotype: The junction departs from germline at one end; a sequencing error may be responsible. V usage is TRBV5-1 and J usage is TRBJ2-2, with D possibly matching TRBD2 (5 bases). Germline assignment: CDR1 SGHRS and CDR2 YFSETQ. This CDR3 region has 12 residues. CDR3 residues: CASSLLAGELLF. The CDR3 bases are TGCGCCAGCAGCTTGCTAGCCGGGGAGCTGCTTTTT.

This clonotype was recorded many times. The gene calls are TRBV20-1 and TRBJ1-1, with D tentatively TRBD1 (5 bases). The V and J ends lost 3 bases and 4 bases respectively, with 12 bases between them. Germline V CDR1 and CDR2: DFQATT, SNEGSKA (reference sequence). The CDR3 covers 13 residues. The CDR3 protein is CSARSGGGTEAFF. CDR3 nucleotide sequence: TGCAGTGCTAGGTCGGGGGGGGGCACTGAAGCTTTCTTT.

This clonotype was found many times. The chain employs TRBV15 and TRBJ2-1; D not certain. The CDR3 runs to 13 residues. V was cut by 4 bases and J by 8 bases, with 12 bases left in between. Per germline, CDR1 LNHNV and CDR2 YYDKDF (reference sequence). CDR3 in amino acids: CATSKGRSYEQFF. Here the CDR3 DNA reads TGTGCCACCAGCAAAGGTCGATCGTATGAGCAGTTCTTC.

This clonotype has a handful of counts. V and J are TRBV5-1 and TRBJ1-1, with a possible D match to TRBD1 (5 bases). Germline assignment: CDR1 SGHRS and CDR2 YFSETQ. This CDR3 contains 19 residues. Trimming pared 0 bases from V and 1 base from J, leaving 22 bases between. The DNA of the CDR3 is TGCGCCAGCAGCTTGGAAGGAGGGACCTGGGGAATAAGGAACACTGAAGCTTTCTTT. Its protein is CASSLEGGTWGIRNTEAFF. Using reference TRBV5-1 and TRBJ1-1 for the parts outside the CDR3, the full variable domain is KAGVTQTPRYLIKTRGQQVTLSCSPISGHRSVSWYQQTPGQGLQFLFEYFSETQRNKGNFPGRFSGRQFSNSRSEMNVSTLELGDSALYLCASSLEGGTWGIRNTEAFFGQGTRLTVV.

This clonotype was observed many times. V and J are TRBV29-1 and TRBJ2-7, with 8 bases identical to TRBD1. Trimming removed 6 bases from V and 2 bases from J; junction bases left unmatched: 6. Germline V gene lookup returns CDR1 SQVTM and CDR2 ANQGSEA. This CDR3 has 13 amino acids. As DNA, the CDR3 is TGCAGCGTCCCGAGGACAGGGACCTACGAGCAGTACTTC. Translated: CSVPRTGTYEQYF.

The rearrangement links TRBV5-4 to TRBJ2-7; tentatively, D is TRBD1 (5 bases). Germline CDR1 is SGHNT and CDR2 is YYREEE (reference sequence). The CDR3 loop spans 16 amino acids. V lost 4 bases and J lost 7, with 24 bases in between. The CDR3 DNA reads TGTGCCAGCAGCGTTGTGGGTGACAGTTTACTTCCAGAGCAGTACTTC. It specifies CASSVVGDSLLPEQYF.

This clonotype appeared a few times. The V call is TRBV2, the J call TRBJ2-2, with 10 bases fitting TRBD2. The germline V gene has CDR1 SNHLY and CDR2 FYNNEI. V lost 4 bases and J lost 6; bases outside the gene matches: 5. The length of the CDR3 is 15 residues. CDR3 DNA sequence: TGTGCCAGCAGTGTTAATAGCGGGGGGTCCGGGGAGCTGTTTTTT. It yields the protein CASSVNSGGSGELFF.

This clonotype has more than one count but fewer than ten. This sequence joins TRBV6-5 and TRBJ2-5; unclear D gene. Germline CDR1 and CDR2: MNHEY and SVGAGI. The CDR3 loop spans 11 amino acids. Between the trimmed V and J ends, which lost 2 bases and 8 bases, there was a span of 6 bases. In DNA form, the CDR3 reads TGTGCCAGCAGTTACGCAACCACCCAGTACTTC. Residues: CASSYATTQYF.

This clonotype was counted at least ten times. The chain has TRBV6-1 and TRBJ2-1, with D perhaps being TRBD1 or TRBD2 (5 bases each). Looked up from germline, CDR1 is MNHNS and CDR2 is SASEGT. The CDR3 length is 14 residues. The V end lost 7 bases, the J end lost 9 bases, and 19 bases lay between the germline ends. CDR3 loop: CASKWAPRGGEQFF. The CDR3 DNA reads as TGTGCCAGCAAATGGGCTCCGAGGGGCGGTGAGCAGTTCTTC.

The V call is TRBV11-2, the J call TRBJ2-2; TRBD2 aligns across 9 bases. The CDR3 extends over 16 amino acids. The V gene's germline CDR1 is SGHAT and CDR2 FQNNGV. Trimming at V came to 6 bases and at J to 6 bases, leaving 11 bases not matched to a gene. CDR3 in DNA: TGTGCCAGCAGATTGGGGACTAGCAGGGCTGCCGGGGAGCTGTTTTTT. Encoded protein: CASRLGTSRAAGELFF. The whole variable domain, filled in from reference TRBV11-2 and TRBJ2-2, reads EAGVAQSPRYKIIEKRQSVAFWCNPISGHATLYWYQQILGQGPKLLIQFQNNGVVDDSQLPKDRFSAERLKGVDSTLKIQPAKLEDSAVYLCASRLGTSRAAGELFFGEGSRLTVL.

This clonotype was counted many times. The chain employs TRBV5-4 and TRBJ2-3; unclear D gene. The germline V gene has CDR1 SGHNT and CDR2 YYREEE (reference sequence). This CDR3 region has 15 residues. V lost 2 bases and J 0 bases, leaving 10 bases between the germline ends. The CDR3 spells CASSFNADSTDTQYF. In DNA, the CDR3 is TGTGCCAGCAGCTTTAACGCGGATAGCACAGATACGCAGTATTTT.

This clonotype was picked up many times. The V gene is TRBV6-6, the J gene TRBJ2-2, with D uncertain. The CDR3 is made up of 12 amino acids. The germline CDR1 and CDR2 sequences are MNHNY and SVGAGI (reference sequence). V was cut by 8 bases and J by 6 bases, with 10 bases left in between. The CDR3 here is CASGKGPGELFF. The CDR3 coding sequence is TGTGCCAGCGGTAAAGGGCCCGGGGAGCTGTTTTTT.

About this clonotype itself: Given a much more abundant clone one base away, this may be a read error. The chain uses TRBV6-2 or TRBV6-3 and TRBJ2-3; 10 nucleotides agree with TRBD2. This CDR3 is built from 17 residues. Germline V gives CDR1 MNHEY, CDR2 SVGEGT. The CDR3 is CASSFRGLAGEGDTHYF. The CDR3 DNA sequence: TGTGCCAGCAGTTTCCGTGGGCTAGCGGGAGAGGGAGATACGCATTATTTT.

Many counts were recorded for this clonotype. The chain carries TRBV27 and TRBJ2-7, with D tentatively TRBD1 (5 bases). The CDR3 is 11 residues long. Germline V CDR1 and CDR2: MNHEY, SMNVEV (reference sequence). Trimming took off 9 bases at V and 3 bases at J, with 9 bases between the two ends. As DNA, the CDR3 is TGTGCCAGTCGGCAGGGCTACGAGCAGTACTTC. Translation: CASRQGYEQYF.

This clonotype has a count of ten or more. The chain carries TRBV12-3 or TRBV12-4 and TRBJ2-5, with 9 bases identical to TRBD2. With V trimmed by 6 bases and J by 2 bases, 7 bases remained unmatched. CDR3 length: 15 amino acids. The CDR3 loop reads CASSQARGGQETQYF. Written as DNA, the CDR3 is TGTGCCAGCAGCCAGGCGCGGGGGGGACAAGAGACCCAGTACTTC.

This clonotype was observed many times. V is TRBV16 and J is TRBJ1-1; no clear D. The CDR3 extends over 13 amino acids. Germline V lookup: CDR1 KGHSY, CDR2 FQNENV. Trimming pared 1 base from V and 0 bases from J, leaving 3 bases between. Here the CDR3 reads CASSQWLNTEAFF. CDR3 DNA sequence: TGTGCCAGCAGCCAATGGCTGAACACTGAAGCTTTCTTT.

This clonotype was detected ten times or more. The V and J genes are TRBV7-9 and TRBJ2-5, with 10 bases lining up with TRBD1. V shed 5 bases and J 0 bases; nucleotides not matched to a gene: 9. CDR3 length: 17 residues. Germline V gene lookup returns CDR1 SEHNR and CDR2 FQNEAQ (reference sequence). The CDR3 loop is CASSVGQGVRNQETQYF. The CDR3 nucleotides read TGTGCCAGCAGCGTCGGACAGGGGGTACGGAACCAAGAGACCCAGTACTTC.

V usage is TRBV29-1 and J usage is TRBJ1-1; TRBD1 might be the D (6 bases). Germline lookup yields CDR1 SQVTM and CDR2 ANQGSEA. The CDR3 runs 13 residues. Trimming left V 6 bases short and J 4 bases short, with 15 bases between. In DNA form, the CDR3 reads TGCAGCGTAAGGGGGAGGGTAGGCACTGAAGCTTTCTTT. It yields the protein CSVRGRVGTEAFF.